The rows below give T cell receptor beta chains drawn from one sample of a study of OX40 agonist ivuxolimab in advanced cancers. Produced via immunoSEQ multiplex PCR; TCRdb's table is partial and in-frame only. The repertoire holds 95,000 to 100,000 clones, with around 83% as singletons. The sample in question was CD4+ or CD8+ T cells sorted from blood, obtained in a trial of the OX40 agonist ivuxolimab. The source is an adult with an advanced solid tumor such as melanoma, head and neck, liver or kidney cancer. CDR3s leave out the opening cysteine and the closing phenylalanine or tryptophan.

TRBV6-5 | ASSYRGTTMETQY
TRBV11-2 | ASSLVAEQY
TRBV7-2 | ASSRRAGNSPLH
TRBV2 | ASSEAFRGSQPQH
TRBV7-3 | ASRFGDRSTGELF
TRBV7-2 | ASSRDRGEYEQY
TRBV18 | ASSPPGGGQPQH
TRBV4-2 | ASSQDADRGLSTDTQY
TRBV18 | ASSGGSSTEAF
TRBV11-2 | ASSANRTSGGRQF
TRBV19 | ASSIRLDYEQY
TRBV10-1 | ASSGSRGVTEAF
TRBV10-1 | ASTYFPGQVKLGELF
TRBV5-4 | ASSWGTFTDTQY